These T cell receptor beta chains were read from a single sample in a study of cytomegalovirus exposure and HLA in healthy donors. Some clones are missing from TCRdb's copy, which holds only in-frame ones; the method was immunoSEQ multiplex PCR. Among hundreds of thousands of clones listed, around four fifths were seen once. Specimen: PBMCs. The receptors derive from a boy under 18 in good health and CMV-seronegative. Each CDR3 is given with its conserved first and last residue. D genes are given only for firm matches. Some rows have no size entry. The others give once, few or many, or a class for an expanded clone.

j_gene	abundance	v_gene	d_gene	CDR3nt	CDR3aa
TRBJ2-7	NA	TRBV7-8	NA	TGTGCCAGCAGCCCCGACAGGTTTTCCTACGAGCAGTACTTC	CASSPDRFSYEQYF
TRBJ2-4	NA	TRBV19	NA	TGTGCCAGTAGTAAGCGGGTGGGCTCGGGAGTTGCCAAAAACATTCAGTACTTC	CASSKRVGSGVAKNIQYF
TRBJ2-7	NA	TRBV7-2	TRBD2	TGTGCCAGCAGCTTAACGGGAGGCTCCCCTTACTCCTACGAGCAGTACTTC	CASSLTGGSPYSYEQYF
TRBJ2-3	NA	TRBV5-6	TRBD1	TGTGCCAGCAGCTTGTTGGGACAGGCTGGGACAGATACGCAGTATTTT	CASSLLGQAGTDTQYF
TRBJ2-3	NA	TRBV14	TRBD2	TGTGCCAGCAGCCCGAATAGCGGGAGCGCTGGCACAGATACGCAGTATTTT	CASSPNSGSAGTDTQYF
TRBJ1-2	NA	TRBV19	NA	TGTGCCAGTAGTATCGACAGGAGCTATGGCTACACCTTC	CASSIDRSYGYTF
TRBJ2-3	NA	TRBV7-2	NA	TGTGCCAGCAGCTTATGGGCTAGCCCTACTCGAGGGAATACGCAGTATTTT	CASSLWASPTRGNTQYF
TRBJ1-6	few	TRBV23-1	NA	TGCGCCAGCAGTCAATCGGCAGGCAGCTCCTATAATTCACCCCTCCACTTT	CASSQSAGSSYNSPLHF
TRBJ2-7	NA	TRBV7-2	TRBD2	TGTGCCAGCAGCTTAGTCAGCCGGGGGGTGGGCTACGAGCAGTACTTC	CASSLVSRGVGYEQYF
TRBJ1-2	once	TRBV9	NA	TGTGCCAGCAAAAGAGGACAAGCTAACTATGGCTACACCTTC	CASKRGQANYGYTF
TRBJ1-6	NA	TRBV29-1	NA	TGCAGCGTTGGCGTCAGCGGTAATTCACCCCTCCACTTT	CSVGVSGNSPLHF
TRBJ2-3	NA	TRBV10-1	NA	TGCGCCAGCTGTCCATTCCCGGGAGATACGCAGTATTTT	CASCPFPGDTQYF
TRBJ1-2	few	TRBV2	TRBD1	TGTGCCAGCCCGACCCCCGGGACAGGGGACTATGGCTACACCTTC	CASPTPGTGDYGYTF
TRBJ1-1	NA	TRBV7-8	NA	TGTGCCAGCAGCCCATCTTGGTACAGGGCGAACACTGAAGCTTTCTTT	CASSPSWYRANTEAFF
TRBJ1-2	NA	TRBV5-1	NA	TGCGCCAGCAGCCCCACCGTGCGGGCAGTAAACTCCTATGGCTACACCTTC	CASSPTVRAVNSYGYTF
TRBJ1-1	NA	TRBV11-1	NA	TGTGCCAGCAGCGCGGCCTACGGGAACACTGAAGCTTTCTTT	CASSAAYGNTEAFF
TRBJ1-1	NA	TRBV5-1	NA	TGCGCCAGCAGCTTGGACGGGAGAAACACTGAAGCTTTCTTT	CASSLDGRNTEAFF
TRBJ1-1	few	TRBV19	NA	TGTGCCAGTAGGGGGGGGACATCCTCTGAAGCTTTCTTT	CASRGGTSSEAFF
TRBJ1-5	few	TRBV9	TRBD1	TGTGCCAGCAGCGCCCTCCGTGGACAGGAGTATAGCAATCAGCCCCAGCATTTT	CASSALRGQEYSNQPQHF
TRBJ1-6	few	TRBV6-1	NA	TGTGCCAGCAGTGAAGGAAGACAGCCTCCTTTTTCACCCCTCCACTTT	CASSEGRQPPFSPLHF
TRBJ2-1	NA	TRBV5-4	TRBD2	TGTGCCAGCAGCTTGGGACTAGCGGGATCCTACAATGAGCAGTTCTTC	CASSLGLAGSYNEQFF
TRBJ2-7	NA	TRBV19	TRBD1	TGTGCCAGTAGTATCCGCCGGGACAGGGGTTACGAGCAGTACTTC	CASSIRRDRGYEQYF
TRBJ2-7	NA	TRBV5-5	NA	TGTGCCAGGAGGCTTAGGGGGGGGCCCCGTTACGAGCAGTACTTC	CARRLRGGPRYEQYF
TRBJ2-1	NA	TRBV4-1	TRBD1	TGCGCCAGCAGCCAAGCTTGGGGGATTAGGACAGGGACCAACAATGAGCAGTTCTTC	CASSQAWGIRTGTNNEQFF
TRBJ2-1	NA	TRBV27	NA	TGTGCCAGCAGTTTGAGGGGGGGGGCCTACAATGAGCAGTTCTTC	CASSLRGGAYNEQFF
TRBJ2-1	few	TRBV29-1	TRBD2	TGCAGCGTTGACTCGTATGGGGGGGATGAGCAGTTCTTC	CSVDSYGGDEQFF
TRBJ1-1	NA	TRBV4-1	NA	TGCGCCAGCAGCCAAGTCACGGACACTGAAGCTTTCTTT	CASSQVTDTEAFF
TRBJ1-2	NA	TRBV7-8	NA	TGTGCCAGCAGCTTAGATTTGTCGGGTAGCTATGGCTACACCTTC	CASSLDLSGSYGYTF
TRBJ1-1	NA	TRBV5-1	TRBD1	TGCGCCAGCAGCTTAGGGGGCCGTTCGAAGACTGAAGCTTTCTTT	CASSLGGRSKTEAFF
TRBJ1-2	NA	TRBV19	TRBD1	TGTGCCAGTAGTACGGGGACAGGGGGCTTTCGGCTTGGCTACACCTTC	CASSTGTGGFRLGYTF
TRBJ2-1	NA	TRBV11-3	TRBD1	TGTGCCAGCAGCGCATCCGGGACAGGGGGCTACAATGAGCAGTTCTTC	CASSASGTGGYNEQFF
TRBJ2-1	NA	TRBV18	TRBD2	TGTGCCAGCTCACCAGGACGAATTCGAGCGGGAACCCACAATGGTGAGCAGTTCTTC	CASSPGRIRAGTHNGEQFF
TRBJ1-2	few	TRBV5-5	NA	TGTGCCAGCAGCGCCAATCCAGGAAATGGCTACACCTTC	CASSANPGNGYTF
TRBJ2-1	once	TRBV4-2	TRBD2	TGTGCCAGCAGCCAAGATTCGAGCGGGAGTAGAAATGAGCAGTTCTTC	CASSQDSSGSRNEQFF
TRBJ2-1	NA	TRBV6-4	TRBD1	TGTGCCAGCAGCCGCGCCGGGACAGGGACCTACAATGAGCAGTTCTTC	CASSRAGTGTYNEQFF
TRBJ2-5	few	TRBV7-2	TRBD1	TGTGCCAGCAGCTTACGCGGGGGACAGGGGGGATCGGCCCAGTACTTC	CASSLRGGQGGSAQYF
TRBJ2-1	once	TRBV5-5	TRBD2	TGTGCCAGCAGCTTAACCGGACTAGCGGGGGGGCCTTACAATGAGCAGTTCTTC	CASSLTGLAGGPYNEQFF
TRBJ2-5	NA	TRBV10-3	TRBD1	TGTGCCATCAGTGAGTCTAGGGACAGACAAGAGACCCAGTACTTC	CAISESRDRQETQYF
TRBJ1-2	NA	TRBV7-9	NA	TGTGCCAGCAGCTTTCCCTACCGGGACTTC	CASSFPYRDF
TRBJ2-5	few	TRBV6-5	TRBD2	TGTGCCAGCGCGGGGGACCAAGAGACCCAGTACTTC	CASAGDQETQYF
TRBJ1-2	NA	TRBV6-5	NA	TGTGCCAGCGGACTGGTGGATGGGAATGGCTACACCTTC	CASGLVDGNGYTF
TRBJ2-1	once	TRBV5-1	TRBD2	TGCGCCAGCAGCCCGGGGACTAGCGGGGGGCAGTTCTTC	CASSPGTSGGQFF
TRBJ2-5	few	TRBV11-3	TRBD2	TGTGCCAGCACCCCCCTCGCGGGGGGGCGCACCCAGTACTTC	CASTPLAGGRTQYF
TRBJ2-1	NA	TRBV10-3	NA	TGTGCCATCAGTGGGGCAGGATCCCATGAGCAGTTCTTC	CAISGAGSHEQFF
TRBJ2-2	NA	TRBV7-3	TRBD2	TGTGCCAGCAGCCGCAGACTAGCGGGGAATACCGGGGAGCTGTTTTTT	CASSRRLAGNTGELFF